This T cell receptor beta chain was captured in a study of T cell responses to AZD1222 COVID-19 vaccine. Study outcomes and limitations: CD4 TCRs associated with vaccination spanned spike, dominating at 160-218 and 743-854. Only a handful of AZD1222 recipients were seropositive at baseline. Every sample of the repertoires postdated the peak T cell response.

This CDR3 is built from 18 residues. With 0 bases clipped from V and 6 bases from J, the junction kept 15 bases outside the gene matches. CDR1 and CDR2 from the germline V gene are MGHRA and YSYEKL. The data were produced by immunoSEQ multiplex PCR, yet TCRdb's version contains in-frame clones alone and is incomplete. The top ten clones hold around 3.1% of a sample with roughly 130,000 clones, 85% to 90% of them seen once. A note on this clone: Its antigen is still unknown.

The sequence was collected from an adult in good health. The sample here was peripheral blood, taken on day 0 of AZD1222 vaccination. The rearrangement uses TRBV4-1 and TRBJ2-7; 9 nucleotides align to TRBD1. The CDR3 nucleotides are TGCGCCAGCAGCCAAGATAGGGAGATGGGACAGGGCGCTCCCGAGCAGTACTTC. This codes for CASSQDREMGQGAPEQYF.